The present TCR beta chain was sequenced within a study of cytomegalovirus exposure and HLA in healthy donors. Germline values: CDR1 SEHNR, CDR2 FQNEAQ (reference sequence). The CDR3 is 18 amino acids. The V gene end was trimmed by 4 bases and the J gene end by 3 bases; junction bases not matched to a gene: 18. Assay used: immunoSEQ multiplex PCR; TCRdb lists only in-frame clones, some missing. The sample lists about 360,000 clones; 70% to 90% were seen once. The sequenced sample consisted of PBMCs. The receptor's source is a woman younger than 35 in good health and CMV-seronegative. This chain links TRBV7-9 with TRBJ2-7; TRBD1 matches at 7 bases. The CDR3: CASSYSTLTGSVSYEQYF. The CDR3 DNA follows: TGTGCCAGCAGCTACTCGACCCTGACAGGGAGCGTTAGCTACGAGCAGTACTTC.